This T cell receptor beta chain appears in the sequencing data of a study of lymphopenia after photon versus proton radiotherapy. General study points: After the lymphocyte nadir, photon-treated repertoires showed oligoclonal expansion, especially of CD8+ Temra cells.

Points on this clone: The antigen is unknown.

V lost 6 bases and J 0 bases, leaving 15 bases between the germline ends. This CDR3 contains 15 residues. Germline-derived CDR1 and CDR2 are LNHDA and SQIVND (reference sequence). The protocol was immunoSEQ multiplex PCR, while the TCRdb copy is restricted to in-frame clones and leaves out a portion. This table has 20,000 to 30,000 clones, nearly 85% appearing once. J is TRBJ2-7 and V is TRBV19; D possibly matches TRBD1 or TRBD2 (6 bases each). Sequences were derived from peripheral blood, sampled from a patient treated with proton-based radiotherapy. The source is a woman aged 70-85 years with pancreatic cancer. The CDR3 coding sequence is TGTGCCAGTAGACTCGGGACGGGGGCCTCCTACGAGCAGTACTTC. It translates to CASRLGTGASYEQYF.